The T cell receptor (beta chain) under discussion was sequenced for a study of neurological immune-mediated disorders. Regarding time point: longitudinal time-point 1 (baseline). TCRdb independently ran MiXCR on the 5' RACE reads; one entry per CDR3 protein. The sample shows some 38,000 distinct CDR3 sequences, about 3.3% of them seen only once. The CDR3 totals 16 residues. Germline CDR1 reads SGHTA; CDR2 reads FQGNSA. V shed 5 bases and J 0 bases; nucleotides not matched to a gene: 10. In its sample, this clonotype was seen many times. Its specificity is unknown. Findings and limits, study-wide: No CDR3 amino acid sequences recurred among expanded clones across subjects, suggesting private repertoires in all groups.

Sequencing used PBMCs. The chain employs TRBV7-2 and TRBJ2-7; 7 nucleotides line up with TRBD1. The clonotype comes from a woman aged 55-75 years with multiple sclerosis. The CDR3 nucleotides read TGTGCCAGCAGCCAATCCGGGACAGCTCGCTCCTACGAGCAGTACTTC. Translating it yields CASSQSGTARSYEQYF.